This TCR beta chain was retrieved from a study of memory CD4+ T cells and cytomegalovirus serostatus. Study findings and constraints: Suggested: most of the CMV-linked TCR signature lies in CD4+ memory cells.

Single viable CD3+CD4+CD8-CD45RO+ cells were sorted as the memory CD4+ T cells. The CDR3 loop spans 15 amino acids. CDR1 is MNHNY, CDR2 SVGAGI, per germline (reference sequence). Trimming took off 6 bases at V and 0 bases at J, with 11 bases between the two ends. Under the authors' procedure: After removing out-of-frame reads, approximately 2.2 million distinct TCRbeta sequences remained. Profiled with immunoSEQ multiplex PCR; TCRdb holds only in-frame clones, not every one. Clone size and the V and J calls come from that table; the DNA yielded D and trimming. The profile shows 52,000 or so clones, 82% of them singletons. This clone appeared once. No antigen is known for it.

This clonotype was obtained from an adult in good health and CMV-seronegative. The sequencing sample was made of memory CD4+ T cells from blood. This chain joins TRBV6-6 and TRBJ1-4; D is possibly TRBD1 (5 bases). The CDR3 sequence is CASRVDSATNEKLFF. The CDR3 region has the DNA TGTGCCAGCAGGGTTGACAGTGCAACTAATGAAAAACTGTTTTTT.